In its sample, the clone carrying this T cell receptor (beta chain) was seen once. TCRdb keeps only in-frame clones here, not all; method: immunoSEQ multiplex PCR. Here the sample spans about 120,000 clones, around 88% being singletons. The V gene lost 5 bases and the J gene lost 0 bases, with 3 bases spanning the gap. CDR1 and CDR2 (germline): SGHTA, FQGTGA. The CDR3 covers 12 residues. These data are taken from a study of control samples from healthy donors and cancer patients. The material sequenced was blood. The J gene is TRBJ2-3, the V gene TRBV7-3, with D uncertain. The clonotype was recovered from a man aged 35-49 years in good health. CDR3 DNA: TGTGCCAGCAGCCCGAGCACAGATACGCAGTATTTT. It is translated as CASSPSTDTQYF.